Shown below are 18 T cell receptor beta chains from a single sample sequenced in a study of blood T cell repertoires in COVID-19. Generated by immunoSEQ multiplex PCR, the TCRdb table keeps only in-frame clones and is missing some. Of about 350,000 clones in the sample, over 80% were seen once. The sample comprised peripheral blood. These receptors all stem from a man aged 30-40 years with COVID-19, enrolled during active disease.

The chain is built from TRBV3-1 (or the pseudogene TRBV3-2) and TRBJ2-3; the D gene is possibly TRBD1 (5 bases). The CDR3 extends over 15 amino acids. The V end lost 0 bases, the J end lost 2 bases, and 9 bases lay between the germline ends. Germline lookup yields CDR1 LGHDT and CDR2 YNNKEL (reference sequence). The DNA of the CDR3 is TGTGCCAGCAGCCAAGAGTCCAGGGTCACAGATACGCAGTATTTT. Amino acid sequence: CASSQESRVTDTQYF.

The chain has TRBV4-1 and TRBJ1-4; D unclear. This CDR3 is built from 13 residues. V lost 0 bases to trimming and J lost 8 bases, with 7 bases between them. Germline V gives CDR1 MGHRA, CDR2 YSYEKL. DNA of the CDR3: TGCGCCAGCAGCCAAGATGTCTTAGAAAAACTGTTTTTT. Residues: CASSQDVLEKLFF.

The chain couples TRBV5-1 to TRBJ1-1; D not resolved. V lost 4 bases, J lost 0 bases, and 10 bases lay in between. Germline CDR1 reads SGHRS; CDR2 reads YFSETQ. This CDR3 has 14 residues. CDR3 loop: CASSLEIMNTEAFF. The DNA for the CDR3 is TGCGCCAGCAGCCTAGAGATAATGAACACTGAAGCTTTCTTT.

The J gene is TRBJ2-1, the V gene TRBV6-5, with 14 bases lining up with TRBD2. The trim removed 6 bases at V and 8 bases at J, leaving 3 bases unmatched. The germline V gene encodes CDR1 MNHEY and CDR2 SVGAGI. The CDR3 runs 14 residues. The CDR3 loop is CASRWGLAGDEQFF. CDR3 in DNA: TGTGCCAGCAGGTGGGGACTAGCGGGAGATGAGCAGTTCTTC.

V usage is TRBV6-2 or TRBV6-3 and J usage is TRBJ1-5; maybe TRBD1 (5 bases). Germline V gene data show CDR1 as MNHEY and CDR2 as SVGEGT. V lost 2 bases, J lost 7 bases, and 6 bases lay in between. The CDR3 sequence is 12 residues long. DNA of the CDR3: TGTGCCAGCAGTTACAGACAGCAGCCCCAGCATTTT. As protein: CASSYRQQPQHF.

This clone was detected a few times. The CDR3 sequence is CASSWDSSYEQYF. In DNA, the CDR3 is TGTGCCAGCAGTTGGGACAGCTCCTACGAGCAGTACTTC. The rearrangement uses TRBV6-2 or TRBV6-3 and TRBJ2-7, with TRBD1 identical over 7 bases. CDR3 size: 13 residues. After removal of 4 bases from V and 0 bases from J, the junction contained 0 bases not matched to a gene. Germline lookup yields CDR1 MNHEY and CDR2 SVGEGT.

The rearrangement uses TRBV3-1 (or the pseudogene TRBV3-2) and TRBJ2-7; D may be TRBD1 (6 bases). This CDR3 contains 14 residues. Looked up from germline, CDR1 is LGHDT and CDR2 is YNNKEL (reference sequence). V was trimmed by 0 bases and J by 2 bases, leaving 8 bases between them. CDR3 sequence: CASSQDDRTYEQYF. The DNA for the CDR3 is TGTGCCAGCAGCCAAGACGACAGGACCTACGAGCAGTACTTC.

The chain employs TRBV4-3 and TRBJ1-4, with 9 bases identical to TRBD1. The ends lost 5 bases at V and 5 bases at J; junction bases unmatched: 3. This CDR3 is built from 14 residues. Germline values: CDR1 LGHNA, CDR2 YSLEER. CDR3 in DNA: TGCGCCAGCAGCGCGGGACAGGGAAATGAAAAACTGTTTTTT. This gives the protein CASSAGQGNEKLFF.

As DNA, the CDR3 is TGTGCCAGCAGCGTCCGTAGCGGGGCCACCTACGAGCAGTACTTC. The encoded protein is CASSVRSGATYEQYF. V gene TRBV9 combines with J gene TRBJ2-7, with 8 bases aligning to TRBD2. Germline lookup yields CDR1 SGDLS and CDR2 YYNGEE. The CDR3 covers 15 residues. V lost 2 bases, J lost 2 bases, and 6 bases stayed unmatched.

This chain uses TRBV24-1 with TRBJ2-1; 11 positions match TRBD1. V dropped 2 bases and J dropped 3; count of bases not matched to a gene: 2. Germline assignment: CDR1 KGHDR and CDR2 SFDVKD. The CDR3 length is 16 residues. The CDR3 nucleotides read TGTGCCACCAGTGATTCCGGGACAGGGGGCTACAATGAGCAGTTCTTC. Protein: CATSDSGTGGYNEQFF.

The chain is built from TRBV5-5 and TRBJ1-1, with a tentative D call TRBD1 (5 bases). Per germline, CDR1 SGHKS and CDR2 YYEKEE (reference sequence). This CDR3 has 15 amino acids. V dropped 0 bases and J dropped 0 bases, with 9 bases sitting between them. The CDR3 protein is CASSLGGALNTEAFF. The CDR3 DNA sequence: TGTGCCAGCAGCTTGGGTGGGGCGCTGAACACTGAAGCTTTCTTT.

The chain is built from TRBV28 and TRBJ2-7; TRBD2 matches 14 bases. The CDR3 is made up of 14 amino acids. The germline gives CDR1 MDHEN, CDR2 SYDVKM. V lost 6 bases to trimming and J lost 4 bases; unmatched junction nucleotides: 2. The CDR3 DNA reads TGTGCCAGCAGCCGGACTAGCGGGAGGTACGAGCAGTACTTC. Protein sequence: CASSRTSGRYEQYF.

J is TRBJ1-2 and V is TRBV6-6; 7 bases are a match to TRBD1. V trimming: 6 bases; J trimming: 3 bases; junction bases outside the gene matches: 7. This CDR3 has 14 residues. CDR1 and CDR2 from the germline V gene are MNHNY and SVGAGI (reference sequence). CDR3 bases: TGTGCCAGCAGCCCCGGGACAGACTACTATGGCTACACCTTC. It translates to CASSPGTDYYGYTF.

The chain combines TRBV27 with TRBJ2-1; D may be TRBD1 (6 bases). The CDR3 totals 16 residues. V lost 4 bases and J 6 bases, leaving 19 bases between the germline ends. The germline gives CDR1 MNHEY, CDR2 SMNVEV (reference sequence). CDR3 sequence: CASSSLMGTGFNEQFF. The DNA of the CDR3 is TGTGCCAGCAGTTCCCTTATGGGAACAGGGTTCAATGAGCAGTTCTTC.

The V and J genes are TRBV5-1 and TRBJ1-2, with TRBD1 matching 8 bases. Germline-derived CDR1 and CDR2 are SGHRS and YFSETQ. The CDR3 is 13 residues long. V shed 4 bases and J 7 bases; nucleotides not matched to a gene: 6. The CDR3 loop reads CASSPGQGGGYTF. The CDR3 DNA is TGCGCCAGCAGCCCCGGACAGGGTGGTGGCTACACCTTC.

J is TRBJ1-2 and V is TRBV9; the D is unclear. Trimming removed 4 bases from V and 2 bases from J, with 9 bases in between. Per germline, CDR1 SGDLS and CDR2 YYNGEE. This CDR3 is 13 amino acids long. In nucleotides, the CDR3 is TGTGCCAGCAGCCCAGACACGAACTATGGCTACACCTTC. This encodes CASSPDTNYGYTF.

This clone was detected only once. The chain combines TRBV5-6 with TRBJ2-7; D not resolved. CDR1 and CDR2 (germline): SGHDT, YYEEEE. V was trimmed by 0 bases and J by 3 bases, leaving 10 bases between them. The CDR3 is 14 residues long. CDR3 in amino acids: CASSLGGTIYEQYF. In nucleotides, the CDR3 is TGTGCCAGCAGCTTGGGAGGTACCATCTACGAGCAGTACTTC.

The rearrangement links TRBV20-1 to TRBJ1-1; 7 nucleotides line up with TRBD1. V was pared by 3 bases and J by 3 bases, with 10 bases of the junction left unmatched. CDR1 is DFQATT, CDR2 SNEGSKA, per germline (reference sequence). The CDR3 sequence is 15 residues long. The DNA of the CDR3 is TGCAGTGCTAGTGATCCACAGGGGAGCGACACTGAAGCTTTCTTT. Its protein product is CSASDPQGSDTEAFF.